This TCR beta chain was obtained from a study of T cells in Graves' hyperthyroidism and ophthalmopathy. Background on the study: The initial diagnosis was the point when peripheral blood was collected, ahead of any treatment. Study-wide points: The model made its ophthalmopathy prediction, and onset followed a median 6.5 months later. From stable hyperthyroidism, ophthalmopathy was set apart by a 13 V-J model.

RNA transcripts gave rise to amplified TCR beta CDR3 regions. The primer set for the first-round RT-PCR of the TCR CDR3 was HTBI. One entry per CDR3 protein, called by TCRdb with MiXCR from the multiplex PCR reads. The repertoire includes more than 550,000 distinct CDR3 sequences, about 17% of them detected once, and approximately 16% sits in the top ten. A word on this clonotype: The antigen remains undetermined.

CDR1 SGHRS and CDR2 YFSETQ come from the germline V gene. J gave up 12 bases and V 4 bases, and 17 bases lay outside the gene matches. The length of the CDR3 is 16 residues. Each diagnosis was grounded in clinical symptoms, serum thyroxine and TRAb, thyroid ultrasound, and orbital computed tomography. The sequence came from a woman in her fifties or sixties with Graves' hyperthyroidism that later progressed to Graves' ophthalmopathy. The specimen sequenced was blood. The chain combines TRBV5-1 with TRBJ1-4; 8 positions agree with TRBD1. The CDR3 sequence: CASSLKGQGMADELFF. CDR3 DNA: TGCGCCAGCAGCCTTAAAGGACAGGGCATGGCCGATGAACTGTTTTTT. Using reference TRBV5-1 and TRBJ1-4 for the parts outside the CDR3, the full variable domain is KAGVTQTPRYLIKTRGQQVTLSCSPISGHRSVSWYQQTPGQGLQFLFEYFSETQRNKGNFPGRFSGRQFSNSRSEMNVSTLELGDSALYLCASSLKGQGMADELFFGSGTQLSVL.